This passage covers 8 T cell receptor beta chains from one sample sequenced in a study of T cells expressing NK-cell markers. TCRdb reprocessed the 5' RACE reads and reports one entry per CDR3 protein, with no DNA. This repertoire comprises 250,000 or so distinct CDR3 sequences; its ten largest clones make up 4% to 5%. Input material: blood T cells: a sorted CD56 or NKG2C T cell subset, CD4+ or CD8+ T cells, or bulk PBMC T cells (not recorded which). Every receptor here comes from a woman between 18 and 70 years old in good health.

The chain has TRBV6-1 and TRBJ2-2; TCRdb's D call, TRBD2, is unchecked because there is no DNA. Per germline, CDR1 MNHNS and CDR2 SASEGT. This CDR3 is built from 14 residues. The CDR3 reads CASSQRTSYEELFF.

The V and J genes are TRBV27 and TRBJ2-2. CDR3 length equals 12 residues. Germline V gene lookup returns CDR1 MNHEY and CDR2 SMNVEV (reference sequence). The CDR3 protein is CASSLPAGELFF.

This sequence joins TRBV7-3 and TRBJ2-3; TCRdb proposes TRBD1, but this gene call is untestable without DNA. In germline, CDR1 is SGHTA, CDR2 FQGTGA. The CDR3 totals 16 residues. The CDR3: CAISLTFGGRGDTQYF.

The rearrangement uses TRBV11-1 and TRBJ1-1; with no DNA, the TCRdb D assignment of TRBD1 cannot be verified. CDR3 length: 14 residues. CDR1 is SGHAT, CDR2 FQDESV, per germline (reference sequence). CDR3 protein: CASSSGQGDTEAFF.

V is TRBV3-1 and J is TRBJ1-2; TCRdb names TRBD1, which stays unverified in the absence of DNA. CDR3 length: 13 amino acids. Germline values: CDR1 LGHDT, CDR2 YNNKEL (reference sequence). CDR3 in amino acids: CASSPPGGYGYTF.

The CDR3 reads CATTTASTGELFF. The genes are TRBV19 and TRBJ2-2. This CDR3 is 13 amino acids long. The germline V gene has CDR1 LNHDA and CDR2 SQIVND (reference sequence). The full variable domain, in which reference TRBV19 and TRBJ2-2 provide the parts outside the CDR3, is DGGITQSPKYLFRKEGQNVTLSCEQNLNHDAMYWYRQDPGQGLRLIYYSQIVNDFQKGDIAEGYSVSREKKESFPLTVTSAQKNPTAFYLCATTTASTGELFFGEGSRLTVL.

The chain links TRBV4-2 to TRBJ2-1. There are 13 residues in the CDR3. Germline V gene sequence: CDR1 LGHNA, CDR2 YNFKEQ. The CDR3: CASSREWDNEQFF.

This chain links TRBV12-3 or TRBV12-4 with TRBJ2-4; TCRdb indicates TRBD1, and absent DNA this call remains unverified. This CDR3 comprises 15 residues. This chain's CDR3 is CASSVPEGAKNIQYF.